This TCR beta chain was obtained from a study of control samples from healthy donors and cancer patients (dated by TCRdb to the early 2020s). Sequences SGHDT (CDR1) and YYEEEE (CDR2) are obtained from the germline V gene. Inclusive of the bounding cysteine and phenylalanine, the CDR3 is 16 residues long. Just CDR3 DNA is preserved here, 48 bases in frame from base 1. V is reduced by 4 bases and J by 3 bases, leaving a spacing of 14 bases between them. Libraries came from the immunoSEQ multiplex PCR assay. The clones in this table, taken by TCRdb from immuneACCESS, are in-frame only. Not every clone is retained; where verified, under half of the shortfall comes from an unresolved V gene, and the cause of the rest is unknown. The table for this sample lists 35,000 to 45,000 clones; more than 85% of them were counted only once. Roughly 23% of the sample is held by the ten biggest clonotypes. Concerning this clone: It lacks a known antigen. No per-base quality is available; no much larger clone lies one base away.

The specimen sequenced was PBMCs. This chain is built from TRBV5-6 and TRBJ2-6; too little of a D gene remains to name it. The source of this sequence is a woman aged 40-49 years with head and neck cancer. The encoded CDR3 is CASSPSLLGGANVLTF. In nucleotides, the sequence is TGTGCCAGCAGCCCGAGCCTTTTGGGTGGGGCCAACGTCCTGACTTTC.